The 28 T cell receptor beta chains below were found in one sample sequenced in a study of cytomegalovirus exposure and HLA in healthy donors. Use of 60 Vbeta and 13 Jbeta primers characterized the PCR. This table comes from immunoSEQ multiplex PCR, and its TCRdb copy is limited to in-frame clones, with some not included. The data show around 150,000 clones, roughly 80% seen once. The source material was PBMCs. Receptors originate from a man aged 30-40 years in good health and CMV-seronegative.

The chain uses TRBV27 and TRBJ2-5; D may be TRBD1 (5 bases). The end of the DNA is better explained by TRBJ2-7, so the J call may be wrong. Germline loops: CDR1 MNHEY, CDR2 SMNVEV (reference sequence). The CDR3 has 14 residues. The CDR3 region has the DNA TGTGCCAGCGCCCCCCGCGCAGGGCCCTACGAGCAGTACTTC. Amino acids: CASAPRAGPYEQYF.

The chain combines TRBV29-1 with TRBJ1-5; D unresolved. The CDR3 is 13 residues long. From germline, CDR1 is SQVTM and CDR2 ANQGSEA. Trimming cost V 4 bases and J 5 bases, with 12 bases left between them. Here the CDR3 reads CSVGTGKDQPQHF. CDR3 DNA sequence: TGCAGCGTTGGGACTGGGAAAGATCAGCCCCAGCATTTT.

The rearrangement joins TRBV4-1 to TRBJ2-5, with D maybe TRBD1 (6 bases). Trimming pared 5 bases from V and 0 bases from J, leaving 10 bases between. There are 14 residues in the CDR3. Germline loops: CDR1 MGHRA, CDR2 YSYEKL. This CDR3 reads CASSIPGDQETQYF. CDR3 sequence (DNA): TGCGCCAGCAGCATTCCAGGGGACCAAGAGACCCAGTACTTC.

The rearrangement joins TRBV11-2 to TRBJ2-4; TRBD1 might be the D (5 bases). Trimming left V 4 bases short and J 7 bases short, with 14 bases between. The CDR3 covers 14 residues. Per the germline V gene, CDR1 is SGHAT and CDR2 is FQNNGV. CDR3: CASSSGAARNIQYF. The CDR3 nucleotides read TGTGCCAGCAGCTCTGGGGCGGCGCGGAACATTCAGTACTTC.

The chain combines TRBV27 with TRBJ2-5, with D perhaps TRBD2 (6 bases). Trimming stripped 0 bases from V and 11 bases from J, with 13 bases between. The CDR3 runs to 13 residues. CDR1 is MNHEY and CDR2 is SMNVEV in the germline V gene (reference sequence). CDR3 in amino acids: CASSLSLGGEQYF. In DNA form, the CDR3 reads TGTGCCAGCAGTTTATCCCTAGGAGGGGAGCAGTACTTC.

This rearrangement joins TRBV5-4 to TRBJ2-1, with TRBD2 matching 9 bases. The germline gives CDR1 SGHNT, CDR2 YYREEE (reference sequence). The CDR3 is 16 amino acids. The V segment lost 4 bases and the J segment 0 bases; nucleotides outside the gene matches: 5. In DNA form, the CDR3 reads TGTGCCAGCAGCGCGACTAGCGGATACTCCTACAATGAGCAGTTCTTC. Protein sequence: CASSATSGYSYNEQFF.

This sequence joins TRBV18 and TRBJ2-7, with D tentatively TRBD2 (6 bases). The CDR3 extends over 17 amino acids. Germline V CDR1 and CDR2: KGHSH, LQKENI. The V and J ends lost 3 bases and 1 base respectively, with 19 bases between them. CDR3 residues: CASSPTGPGLKSYEQYF. DNA for the CDR3: TGTGCCAGCTCACCCACGGGTCCGGGACTGAAATCCTACGAGCAGTACTTC.

This chain's CDR3 is CASARDRASNQPQHF. The CDR3 bases are TGTGCGTCAGCAAGGGACAGGGCGAGCAATCAGCCCCAGCATTTT. The genes are TRBV2 and TRBJ1-5; 9 bases are a match to TRBD1. CDR1 and CDR2 (germline): SNHLY, FYNNEI. The CDR3 loop spans 15 amino acids.

The J gene is TRBJ2-4, the V gene TRBV28, with D perhaps matching TRBD1 (5 bases). Germline lookup yields CDR1 MDHEN and CDR2 SYDVKM. V lost 5 bases to trimming and J lost 7 bases, with 21 bases between them. This CDR3 is built from 16 residues. The CDR3 region is CASSIGPMTENNIQYF. The DNA of the CDR3 is TGTGCCAGCAGTATAGGCCCGATGACAGAGAATAACATTCAGTACTTC. Complete variable domain (other parts from reference TRBV28 and TRBJ2-4): DVKVTQSSRYLVKRTGEKVFLECVQDMDHENMFWYRQDPGLGLRLIYFSYDVKMKEKGDIPEGYSVSREKKERFSLILESASTNQTSMYLCASSIGPMTENNIQYFGAGTRLSVL.

As DNA, the CDR3 is TGTGCCAGCAGTTACTTCCCGACAGGGCGGGAGACCCAGTACTTC. Translation: CASSYFPTGRETQYF. The chain carries TRBV6-5 and TRBJ2-5, with 7 positions matching TRBD1. Germline CDR1 reads MNHEY; CDR2 reads SVGAGI. Losses at the gene ends were 1 base for V and 5 bases for J; bases not matched to a gene: 7. CDR3 length: 15 residues.

The chain links TRBV25-1 to TRBJ2-3, with D perhaps matching TRBD2 (5 bases). The CDR3 extends over 15 amino acids. The germline V gene has CDR1 MGHDK and CDR2 SYGVNS. The V and J ends lost 10 bases and 0 bases respectively, with 17 bases between them. The CDR3 sequence is CAMHRGPSSTDTQYF. The CDR3 region has the DNA TGTGCCATGCATCGAGGGCCCTCAAGCACAGATACGCAGTATTTT.

Here the CDR3 reads CASGSASGYEQYF. CDR3 in DNA: TGCGCCAGCGGGTCAGCCTCGGGCTACGAGCAGTACTTC. The J gene is TRBJ2-7, the V gene TRBV5-1; the D is unclear. V lost 7 bases, J lost 3 bases, and 14 bases lay in between. Germline V gene data show CDR1 as SGHRS and CDR2 as YFSETQ. This CDR3 spans 13 amino acids.

This chain uses TRBV19 with TRBJ2-1; perhaps TRBD2 as D (5 bases). Trimming cost V 3 bases and J 1 base, with 7 bases left between them. Looked up from germline, CDR1 is LNHDA and CDR2 is SQIVND (reference sequence). This CDR3 has 14 residues. The CDR3 reads CASSIGGSYNEQFF. The CDR3 nucleotides read TGTGCCAGTAGTATTGGCGGGTCCTACAATGAGCAGTTCTTC. The full variable domain, completed using reference TRBV19 and TRBJ2-1, is DGGITQSPKYLFRKEGQNVTLSCEQNLNHDAMYWYRQDPGQGLRLIYYSQIVNDFQKGDIAEGYSVSREKKESFPLTVTSAQKNPTAFYLCASSIGGSYNEQFFGPGTRLTVL.

The chain carries TRBV28 and TRBJ1-5; TRBD1 matches at 7 bases. The CDR3 is 19 residues long. Germline V lookup: CDR1 MDHEN, CDR2 SYDVKM. The ends lost 4 bases at V and 2 bases at J; junction bases unmatched: 17. The CDR3 loop is CASSSPPSSTGLGNQPQHF. Here the CDR3 DNA reads TGTGCCAGCAGTTCCCCTCCTTCTTCGACAGGGCTCGGCAATCAGCCCCAGCATTTT.

The chain links TRBV19 to TRBJ2-1; TRBD2 agrees at 8 bases. Germline loops: CDR1 LNHDA, CDR2 SQIVND (reference sequence). V dropped 4 bases and J dropped 4; count of bases not matched to a gene: 6. The CDR3 loop spans 15 amino acids. CDR3 sequence (DNA): TGTGCCAGTAGTAGCACTAGCGGCGCATACAATGAGCAGTTCTTC. It codes for CASSSTSGAYNEQFF.

The rearrangement links TRBV27 to TRBJ2-1; TRBD1 agrees at 9 bases. Trimming cost V 7 bases and J 6 bases; bases outside gene matches: 7. Per germline, CDR1 MNHEY and CDR2 SMNVEV (reference sequence). This CDR3 contains 14 residues. CDR3 residues: CASTTGGPSNEQFF. The CDR3 region has the DNA TGTGCCAGCACCACAGGGGGCCCCTCCAATGAGCAGTTCTTC.

This chain connects TRBV5-4 to TRBJ2-1; no clear D gene. The germline CDR1 and CDR2 sequences are SGHNT and YYREEE (reference sequence). This CDR3 comprises 14 residues. Trimming pared 1 base from V and 1 base from J, leaving 6 bases between. The CDR3 DNA reads as TGTGCCAGCAGCTTGTACGGGTCCTACAATGAGCAGTTCTTC. It specifies CASSLYGSYNEQFF.

The chain recombines TRBV20-1 with TRBJ1-2, with D uncertain. Germline assignment: CDR1 DFQATT and CDR2 SNEGSKA (reference sequence). CDR3 length: 10 residues. Trimming cost V 3 bases and J 6 bases, with 5 bases left between them. CDR3 sequence: CSASRDGYTF. CDR3 in DNA: TGCAGTGCTAGCCGGGATGGCTACACCTTC.

V is TRBV15 and J is TRBJ2-7; the match to TRBD1 covers 10 bases. This CDR3 comprises 14 residues. From germline, CDR1 is LNHNV and CDR2 YYDKDF (reference sequence). The J segment lost 5 bases and the V segment lost 7 bases, leaving 8 bases of the junction unmatched. CDR3 amino acids: CATNNRDRGDEQYF. CDR3 DNA sequence: TGTGCCACCAACAACCGGGACAGGGGCGACGAGCAGTACTTC.

Regarding this clone: Germline and junction disagree at one end, which may indicate a read error. The sample contains more than one DNA sequence encoding this CDR3. This rearrangement joins TRBV7-3 to TRBJ2-3; 12 bases line up with TRBD2. The germline gives CDR1 SGHTA, CDR2 FQGTGA. This CDR3 is 14 amino acids long. In nucleotides, the CDR3 is TGCGCCAGCAGCTGGACTAGCGGGATTGATACGCAGTATTTT. Translation: CASSWTSGIDTQYF.

The CDR3 DNA follows: TGTGCCAGCAGTCGCGCGACAGGGAGCTATGGCTACACCTTC. It specifies CASSRATGSYGYTF. The chain carries TRBV6-5 and TRBJ1-2; 7 bases map to TRBD1. The CDR3 covers 14 residues. The ends lost 5 bases at V and 4 bases at J; junction bases unmatched: 7. CDR1 and CDR2 (germline): MNHEY, SVGAGI.

V and J are TRBV10-3 and TRBJ1-1, with 7 bases that match TRBD1. The CDR3 covers 15 residues. Germline CDR1 is ENHRY and CDR2 is SYGVKD. V dropped 4 bases and J dropped 0; count of bases not matched to a gene: 5. Here the CDR3 DNA reads TGTGCCATCAGTGCACTGGGACAGCTGAACACTGAAGCTTTCTTT. It specifies CAISALGQLNTEAFF.

This chain links TRBV7-3 with TRBJ2-2; 9 nucleotides line up with TRBD2. The V segment lost 1 base and the J segment 3 bases; nucleotides outside the gene matches: 3. The CDR3 is made up of 16 amino acids. Germline V gene lookup returns CDR1 SGHTA and CDR2 FQGTGA. The CDR3 sequence: CASSLNGGRDTGELFF. CDR3 DNA sequence: TGTGCCAGCAGCTTAAACGGCGGGAGGGACACCGGGGAGCTGTTTTTT. The complete variable domain, with remaining parts taken from reference TRBV7-3 and TRBJ2-2, reads GAGVSQTPSNKVTEKGKYVELRCDPISGHTALYWYRQSLGQGPEFLIYFQGTGAADDSGLPNDRFFAVRPEGSVSTLKIQRTERGDSAVYLCASSLNGGRDTGELFFGEGSRLTVL.

The chain recombines TRBV28 with TRBJ2-3; D remains ambiguous. Trimming left V 6 bases short and J 8 bases short, with 6 bases between. Germline assignment: CDR1 MDHEN and CDR2 SYDVKM. This CDR3 region has 10 residues. The CDR3 bases are TGTGCCAGCAGCCGCGGTACGCAGTATTTT. Encoded protein: CASSRGTQYF. Together with reference TRBV28 and TRBJ2-3, the CDR3 gives the full variable domain: DVKVTQSSRYLVKRTGEKVFLECVQDMDHENMFWYRQDPGLGLRLIYFSYDVKMKEKGDIPEGYSVSREKKERFSLILESASTNQTSMYLCASSRGTQYFGPGTRLTVL.

V is TRBV27 and J is TRBJ1-2; TRBD1 is a possible D gene (5 bases). The CDR3 runs to 13 residues. V dropped 4 bases and J dropped 4 bases, with 10 bases sitting between them. The germline V gene has CDR1 MNHEY and CDR2 SMNVEV (reference sequence). This CDR3 is CASSYRDSYGYTF. CDR3 in DNA: TGTGCCAGCAGTTACCGAGACAGCTATGGCTACACCTTC.

The chain is built from TRBV5-5 and TRBJ2-7; 10 nucleotides agree with TRBD1. Germline V gives CDR1 SGHKS, CDR2 YYEKEE (reference sequence). The trim removed 6 bases at V and 5 bases at J, leaving 11 bases unmatched. The CDR3 has 15 residues. The CDR3: CASTLTIDRGHEQYF. CDR3 coding DNA: TGTGCCAGCACGCTCACAATCGACAGGGGGCACGAGCAGTACTTC.

The chain recombines TRBV5-5 with TRBJ1-1; the match to TRBD1 covers 7 bases. This CDR3 has 15 residues. Germline trimming cut 4 bases from V and 2 bases from J; bases unmatched to any gene: 8. Germline V lookup: CDR1 SGHKS, CDR2 YYEKEE (reference sequence). In DNA form, the CDR3 reads TGTGCCAGCAGCCTGGACAGGCGGATAAACACTGAAGCTTTCTTT. It codes for CASSLDRRINTEAFF.

V usage is TRBV28 and J usage is TRBJ2-1; D gene ambiguous. Germline V gives CDR1 MDHEN, CDR2 SYDVKM. CDR3 size: 14 residues. The germline V and J ends were trimmed by 6 bases and 4 bases, with 13 bases remaining between them. The CDR3 spells CASRVLAEYNEQFF. Written as DNA, the CDR3 is TGTGCCAGCAGAGTGTTGGCGGAGTACAATGAGCAGTTCTTC.